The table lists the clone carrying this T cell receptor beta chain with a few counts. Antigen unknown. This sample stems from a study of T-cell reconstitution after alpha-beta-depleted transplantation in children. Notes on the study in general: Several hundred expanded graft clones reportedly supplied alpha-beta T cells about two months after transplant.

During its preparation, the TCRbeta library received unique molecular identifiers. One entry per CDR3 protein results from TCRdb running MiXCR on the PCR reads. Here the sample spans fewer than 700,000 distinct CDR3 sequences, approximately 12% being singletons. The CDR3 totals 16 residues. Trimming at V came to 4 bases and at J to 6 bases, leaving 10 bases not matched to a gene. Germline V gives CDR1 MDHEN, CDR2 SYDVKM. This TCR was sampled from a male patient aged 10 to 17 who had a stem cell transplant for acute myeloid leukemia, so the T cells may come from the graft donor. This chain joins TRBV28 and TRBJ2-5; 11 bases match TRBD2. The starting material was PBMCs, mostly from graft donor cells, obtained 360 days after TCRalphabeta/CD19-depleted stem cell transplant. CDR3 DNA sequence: TGTGCCAGCAGTTCCCACCTAGCGGGAGGATTAAAGACCCAGTACTTC. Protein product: CASSSHLAGGLKTQYF.